This T cell receptor (beta chain) was captured in a study of identical twins. Overall study findings and caveats: Twin sharing of out-of-frame TCR alpha was underestimated by models in monozygotic pairs. Insertions were reduced in abundant cord blood beta clonotypes but not in memory repertoires. Conclusions were drawn cross-sectionally by statistical analysis, without following the same donors. Excess sharing by twins proved weaker in beta out-of-frame sequences.

CDR3 length: 11 residues. V shed 5 bases, J shed 14 bases, and the junction held 8 bases outside the gene matches. Germline V gives CDR1 SGHNT, CDR2 YENEEA. As for this clonotype: Its specificity is not known.

TCRdb recomputed calls from the 5' RACE reads with MiXCR, one row per CDR3 protein. Of some 250,000 distinct CDR3 sequences in the sample, 5.5% to 7.5% were seen once. These records were also assigned to another study, of T cells expressing NK-cell markers.

The sequenced sample consisted of CD8+ T cells sorted from blood. This chain joins TRBV11-3 and TRBJ2-5, with 7 bases aligning to TRBD1. This clonotype was obtained from a woman aged 18-29 years in good health. CDR3 amino acids: CASSLGQAVYF. The DNA of the CDR3 is TGTGCCAGCAGCCTCGGACAGGCCGTATACTTC. Together with reference TRBV11-3 and TRBJ2-5, the CDR3 gives the full variable domain: EAGVVQSPRYKIIEKKQPVAFWCNPISGHNTLYWYLQNLGQGPELLIRYENEEAVDDSQLPKDRFSAERLKGVDSTLKIQPAELGDSAVYLCASSLGQAVYFGPGTRLLVL.